One T cell receptor (beta chain) is described in this entry. Germline CDR1 SNHLY, CDR2 FYNNEI. This CDR3 has 14 amino acids. V lost 6 bases to trimming and J lost 4 bases; unmatched junction nucleotides: 2. The sample belongs to a study of blood T cell repertoires in COVID-19. Measured with immunoSEQ multiplex PCR; TCRdb has only the in-frame clones, and not every one. The data show about 66,000 clones, roughly 91% seen once. The sample comprised peripheral blood. The origin of this receptor is a man between 60 and 70 years old with acute or convalescent COVID-19. This sequence joins TRBV2 and TRBJ1-6; the match to TRBD1 covers 8 bases. As DNA, the CDR3 is TGTGCCAGCAGCGGACAGGGTTATAATTCACCCCTCCACTTT. Translation: CASSGQGYNSPLHF.